Below are 23 T cell receptor beta chains sequenced from a single sample in a study of cytomegalovirus exposure and HLA in healthy donors. Assay used: immunoSEQ multiplex PCR; TCRdb lists only in-frame clones, some missing. The sample lists about 120,000 clones, around 90% occurring once. Source material: PBMCs. The receptor source for this set is a woman aged 18-29 years in good health and CMV-seronegative.

The chain employs TRBV30 and TRBJ1-2; D possibly corresponds to TRBD1 (6 bases). CDR1 GTSNPN and CDR2 SVGIG come from the germline V gene (reference sequence). This CDR3 is built from 14 residues. Trimming stripped 3 bases from V and 2 bases from J, with 13 bases between. Written as DNA, the CDR3 is TGTGCCTGGAGCAGGGAGACAGGAAACTATGGCTACACCTTC. Amino acid sequence: CAWSRETGNYGYTF.

The gene calls are TRBV5-6 and TRBJ2-7; tentative D call: TRBD2 (6 bases). CDR1 and CDR2 from the germline V gene are SGHDT and YYEEEE. V was trimmed by 7 bases and J by 3 bases, leaving 14 bases between them. This CDR3 has 13 residues. CDR3 sequence: CASAPAGSYEQYF. The CDR3 bases are TGTGCCAGCGCCCCGGCGGGAAGCTACGAGCAGTACTTC.

The rearrangement joins TRBV28 to TRBJ2-7; 7 nucleotides match TRBD2. Germline loops: CDR1 MDHEN, CDR2 SYDVKM. The CDR3 runs to 14 residues. The junction had 2 bases not matched to a gene; V was cut back by 2 bases and J by 1 base. CDR3 DNA: TGTGCCAGCAGTTTAAGCGGGACTTCCTACGAGCAGTACTTC. Translated, it gives CASSLSGTSYEQYF.

The chain joins TRBV28 to TRBJ1-4; TRBD1 agrees at 8 bases. The CDR3 runs to 15 residues. V shed 1 base and J 2 bases; nucleotides not matched to a gene: 0. The germline V gene encodes CDR1 MDHEN and CDR2 SYDVKM. CDR3 DNA: TGTGCCAGCAGTTTATACAGGGGGACTAATGAAAAACTGTTTTTT. Translated, it gives CASSLYRGTNEKLFF.

This chain uses TRBV10-3 with TRBJ2-7; 8 bases fit TRBD1. The CDR3 runs 14 residues. Germline V gene lookup returns CDR1 ENHRY and CDR2 SYGVKD. V shed 7 bases and J 2 bases; nucleotides not matched to a gene: 7. CDR3 DNA sequence: TGTGCCATCACCCCGTCGGGACAGGCCTACGAGCAGTACTTC. This sequence encodes CAITPSGQAYEQYF.

The chain employs TRBV27 and TRBJ2-1, with TRBD1 as a possible D gene (6 bases). The V gene lost 8 bases and the J gene lost 8 bases, with 28 bases spanning the gap. The CDR3 length is 17 residues. Germline V gives CDR1 MNHEY, CDR2 SMNVEV (reference sequence). The CDR3 reads CASAASSQGLGLDEQFF. For the CDR3, the DNA is TGTGCCAGCGCCGCATCTTCACAGGGCCTGGGTCTGGATGAGCAGTTCTTC.

The chain couples TRBV7-9 to TRBJ2-5; 9 bases fit TRBD2. The V segment lost 1 base and the J segment 5 bases; nucleotides outside the gene matches: 5. CDR1 and CDR2 (germline): SEHNR, FQNEAQ (reference sequence). The length of the CDR3 is 15 residues. CDR3 region: CASSLGSGGSETQYF. The CDR3 region has the DNA TGTGCCAGCAGCTTAGGTAGCGGGGGTTCGGAGACCCAGTACTTC.

A single count supports this clone. The J gene is TRBJ2-7, the V gene TRBV11-2; 8 bases agree with TRBD1. The ends lost 5 bases at V and 4 bases at J; junction bases unmatched: 4. CDR1 SGHAT and CDR2 FQNNGV come from the germline V gene. This CDR3 is built from 13 residues. The DNA of the CDR3 is TGTGCCAGCAGCCCGGGACAGGTATACGAGCAGTACTTC. The encoded protein is CASSPGQVYEQYF.

This chain connects TRBV11-2 to TRBJ2-1; 12 nucleotides match TRBD2. Unmatched junction bases numbered 13, after V lost 5 bases and J lost 8 bases. CDR3 length: 17 residues. Germline-derived CDR1 and CDR2 are SGHAT and FQNNGV. The CDR3 nucleotides read TGTGCCAGCAGCCTTACGGCTAGCGGGGGGGTTTTCCATGAGCAGTTCTTC. Translating it yields CASSLTASGGVFHEQFF.

This chain links TRBV2 with TRBJ1-1, with unresolved D. The ends were cut back, 4 bases at V and 0 bases at J, with 9 bases in the middle. There are 14 residues in the CDR3. Germline-derived CDR1 and CDR2 are SNHLY and FYNNEI. CDR3 region: CASSVVTMNTEAFF. CDR3 nucleotide sequence: TGTGCCAGCAGTGTCGTCACAATGAACACTGAAGCTTTCTTT.

This sequence joins TRBV28 and TRBJ1-5; a possible D gene is TRBD1 (5 bases). The CDR3 contains 16 residues. Germline lookup yields CDR1 MDHEN and CDR2 SYDVKM. V lost 6 bases, J lost 0 bases, and 15 bases lay in between. CDR3 sequence (DNA): TGTGCCAGCAGGGTCGGAGGGGCTAATAGCAATCAGCCCCAGCATTTT. It encodes CASRVGGANSNQPQHF.

V and J are TRBV15 and TRBJ2-1, with TRBD2 identical over 7 bases. The trim removed 6 bases at V and 3 bases at J, leaving 5 bases unmatched. The CDR3 contains 14 residues. In germline, CDR1 is LNHNV, CDR2 YYDKDF (reference sequence). CDR3 sequence (DNA): TGTGCCACCAGGCCCGGGGGGAGCTACAATGAGCAGTTCTTC. Protein sequence: CATRPGGSYNEQFF.

This chain uses TRBV11-2 with TRBJ2-3, with D possibly matching TRBD1 (6 bases). Germline V gene sequence: CDR1 SGHAT, CDR2 FQNNGV. The ends were cut back, 3 bases at V and 2 bases at J, with 12 bases in the middle. This CDR3 comprises 15 residues. CDR3 region: CASSLTGLNTDTQYF. The CDR3 bases are TGTGCCAGCAGCTTGACAGGCCTGAACACAGATACGCAGTATTTT.

This clone showed up just once. This chain links TRBV6-5 with TRBJ2-7; TRBD1 agrees at 12 bases. V was pared by 5 bases and J by 4 bases, with 3 bases of the junction left unmatched. Germline loops: CDR1 MNHEY, CDR2 SVGAGI. The CDR3 consists of 14 residues. The CDR3 nucleotides read TGTGCCAGCAGTGGGACAGGGGGCTTGTACGAGCAGTACTTC. This codes for CASSGTGGLYEQYF.

The chain recombines TRBV6-6 with TRBJ1-2; possibly TRBD1 for D (5 bases). The CDR3 length is 13 residues. V was clipped by 6 bases and J by 3 bases, with 11 bases between them. Germline values: CDR1 MNHNY, CDR2 SVGAGI (reference sequence). The CDR3 reads CASSPSGDYGYTF. The CDR3, as DNA: TGTGCCAGCAGCCCCTCGGGGGACTATGGCTACACCTTC.

The genes are TRBV9 and TRBJ2-3; tentative D call: TRBD1 (6 bases). The ends were cut back, 4 bases at V and 2 bases at J, with 17 bases in the middle. The CDR3 has 16 amino acids. Germline V gene data show CDR1 as SGDLS and CDR2 as YYNGEE. The DNA for the CDR3 is TGTGCCAGCAGCATAGAGAGGGGGTTGGACACAGATACGCAGTATTTT. Protein: CASSIERGLDTDTQYF. The whole variable domain, remainder taken from reference TRBV9 and TRBJ2-3, is DSGVTQTPKHLITATGQRVTLRCSPRSGDLSVYWYQQSLDQGLQFLIQYYNGEERAKGNILERFSAQQFPDLHSELNLSSLELGDSALYFCASSIERGLDTDTQYFGPGTRLTVL.

This clone has just a few counts. The chain employs TRBV5-1 and TRBJ1-3; maybe TRBD1 (6 bases). The length of the CDR3 is 17 residues. V was clipped by 0 bases and J by 0 bases, with 13 bases between them. Per germline, CDR1 SGHRS and CDR2 YFSETQ. CDR3 loop: CASSLGSRDNSGNTIYF. DNA for the CDR3: TGCGCCAGCAGCTTGGGGTCCCGGGACAACTCTGGAAACACCATATATTTT.

The chain combines TRBV15 with TRBJ2-5, with 9 bases lining up with TRBD2. Germline CDR1 is LNHNV and CDR2 is YYDKDF (reference sequence). The CDR3 is 13 residues long. Trimming cost V 7 bases and J 2 bases; bases outside gene matches: 2. The DNA of the CDR3 is TGTGCCACCAATGCGGGAGGGCAAGAGACCCAGTACTTC. This gives the protein CATNAGGQETQYF. The variable domain in full, with the rest retrieved from reference TRBV15 and TRBJ2-5, is DAMVIQNPRYQVTQFGKPVTLSCSQTLNHNVMYWYQQKSSQAPKLLFHYYDKDFNNEADTPDNFQSRRPNTSFCFLDIRSPGLGDTAMYLCATNAGGQETQYFGPGTRLLVL.

The chain links TRBV18 to TRBJ1-1, with D possibly being TRBD1 (5 bases). The CDR3 sequence is 14 residues long. CDR1 and CDR2 (germline): KGHSH, LQKENI. Trimming removed 6 bases from V and 0 bases from J, with 11 bases in between. The CDR3 DNA is TGTGCCAGCTCGCCCGAGACAGTGAACACTGAAGCTTTCTTT. This sequence encodes CASSPETVNTEAFF.

This clone has a single count. V is TRBV28 and J is TRBJ1-2; D unclear. The length of the CDR3 is 11 residues. The V end lost 6 bases, the J end lost 2 bases, and 4 bases lay between the germline ends. The germline V gene encodes CDR1 MDHEN and CDR2 SYDVKM. CDR3 residues: CASSLNYGYTF. The CDR3 nucleotides read TGTGCCAGCAGCCTAAACTATGGCTACACCTTC.

V and J are TRBV28 and TRBJ1-2; 7 positions agree with TRBD1. V lost 6 bases and J lost 5; bases outside the gene matches: 9. The CDR3 is made up of 14 amino acids. Germline V gives CDR1 MDHEN, CDR2 SYDVKM. The CDR3 spells CASRATGIRYGYTF. In DNA form, the CDR3 reads TGTGCCAGCAGGGCGACAGGGATTCGGTATGGCTACACCTTC.

V gene TRBV9 combines with J gene TRBJ2-3, with 8 bases aligning to TRBD2. V shed 3 bases, J shed 2 bases, and the junction held 5 bases outside the gene matches. Germline assignment: CDR1 SGDLS and CDR2 YYNGEE. The CDR3 sequence is 15 residues long. CDR3 residues: CASSAGGAPTDTQYF. The CDR3 DNA sequence: TGTGCCAGCAGCGCGGGGGGGGCCCCCACAGATACGCAGTATTTT.

The chain links TRBV28 to TRBJ2-5; TRBD2 agrees at 11 bases. In germline, CDR1 is MDHEN, CDR2 SYDVKM. The V gene end was trimmed by 6 bases and the J gene end by 0 bases; junction bases not matched to a gene: 9. CDR3 length equals 17 residues. As DNA, the CDR3 is TGTGCCAGCAGCCGTACCCCACTAGCGGGAGACCAAGAGACCCAGTACTTC. Translating gives CASSRTPLAGDQETQYF.